The clone carrying this TCR beta chain was recorded at least ten times. The sample comes from a study of blood T cells in healthy people across ages. Trimming removed 6 bases at V and 4 bases at J, with 13 bases between. This CDR3 is built from 14 residues. CDR1 and CDR2 (germline): MNHEY, SVGAGI. The second PCR ran about 6 to 12 cycles with a sample-barcoded 5' primer and J-beta primers. TCRdb used MiXCR to reprocess the 5' RACE reads, holding one entry per CDR3 protein. Found here are 1.5 million or so distinct CDR3 sequences, 35% to 45% of them singletons; the top ten hold about 3.8%. The sequence was collected from a woman aged 18-35 years in good health. The source material was blood. The V call is TRBV6-5, the J call TRBJ2-4; D is possibly TRBD1 or TRBD2 (5 bases each). CDR3 DNA: TGTGCCAGCAGACCGGGACGGATGAAAAACATTCAGTACTTC. The encoded protein is CASRPGRMKNIQYF.